The rows below give T cell receptor beta chains drawn from one sample of a study of T cell responses to AZD1222 COVID-19 vaccine. Sequenced by immunoSEQ multiplex PCR; TCRdb stores in-frame clones only, minus some. The data contain approximately 120,000 clones, about 89% of them seen just once; the ten biggest clones take up about 9.9%. Sequences were derived from peripheral blood, sampled 28 days after the second AZD1222 dose. All receptors come from an adult who received the AZD1222 COVID-19 vaccine. CDR3s include the opening cysteine and the closing phenylalanine or tryptophan. A D gene is named only where the DNA matches it firmly. The size of a clone is reported for some rows only, either as once, few or many, or as a class for expanded clones.

clone_size,j_call,v_call,d_call,cdr3_nt,cdr3_aa
once,TRBJ1-3,TRBV7-6,.,TGTGCCAGCAGCTTAGCGCCGAGGACAGAGGGTAACACCATATATTTT,CASSLAPRTEGNTIYF
.,TRBJ1-1,TRBV23-1,.,TGCGCCAGCAGCACCCGTTTTTCAGGGGCCTGCATGAACACTGAAGCTTTCTTT,CASSTRFSGACMNTEAFF
.,TRBJ1-6,TRBV6-5,.,TGTGCCAGCAGTTACGACCCCGGAAATTCACCCCTCCACTTT,CASSYDPGNSPLHF
.,TRBJ2-1,TRBV10-3,.,TGTGCCATCAGTCATTCCGGGCCTCAAAGCTACAATGAGCAGTTCTTC,CAISHSGPQSYNEQFF
few,TRBJ2-2,TRBV4-2,TRBD2,TGTGCCAGCAGCCAAGGTTCCAGCGGGGTTACCACCGGGGAGCTGTTTTTT,CASSQGSSGVTTGELFF
.,TRBJ2-1,TRBV2,.,TGTGCCAGCCGGGCGGACAATGAGCAGTTCTTC,CASRADNEQFF
once,TRBJ1-1,TRBV12-3/TRBV12-4,.,TGTGCCAGCAGTAAAGGGGTTGACACTGAAGCTTTCTTT,CASSKGVDTEAFF
.,TRBJ1-4,TRBV7-9,TRBD1,TGTGCCAGCAGCACCAACCGACAGGGATGGGCTAATGAAAAACTGTTTTTT,CASSTNRQGWANEKLFF
.,TRBJ1-6,TRBV11-1,.,TGTGCCAGCAGCCCACGGGGGTCCTATAATTCACCCCTCCACTTT,CASSPRGSYNSPLHF
few,TRBJ1-4,TRBV5-1,.,TGCGCCAGCAGCTTGGATGGGGACGGGAATGAAAAACTGTTTTTT,CASSLDGDGNEKLFF
.,TRBJ2-2,TRBV5-4,.,TGTGCCAGCAGCTTGGTTGGGGGCGGGGAGCTGTTTTTT,CASSLVGGGELFF
.,TRBJ2-3,TRBV10-2,.,TGCGCCAGCAGTGAGTTTGTACTTACGCAGTATTTT,CASSEFVLTQYF
.,TRBJ1-2,TRBV5-1,.,TGCGCCAGCAGCTTGTTGGCCAGGGGTAACTATGGCTACACCTTC,CASSLLARGNYGYTF
once,TRBJ2-6,TRBV27,.,TGTGCCAGCAGTTTATGGGGCTCTGGGGCCAACGTCCTGACTTTC,CASSLWGSGANVLTF
.,TRBJ2-5,TRBV29-1,.,TGCAGCGTTGTCCGGGGAGAGACCCAGTACTTC,CSVVRGETQYF
.,TRBJ1-2,TRBV6-6,.,TGTGCCAGCAGTTATGGGGGCTACACCTTC,CASSYGGYTF
.,TRBJ1-5,TRBV29-1,.,TGCAGCGTTAAGGGGGGACTAGAGAGTAATCAGCCCCAGCATTTT,CSVKGGLESNQPQHF
.,TRBJ1-4,TRBV4-2,.,TGTGCCAGCAGCCAAGGGGGCGTTTTTAATGAAAAACTGTTTTTT,CASSQGGVFNEKLFF
.,TRBJ2-4,TRBV20-1,.,TGCAGTGCTGGGGATGCCCTGGGACAGTACTTC,CSAGDALGQYF
few,TRBJ1-1,TRBV11-3,.,TGTGCCAGCAGCTTGGGGGCGCCGAACACTGAAGCTTTCTTT,CASSLGAPNTEAFF
.,TRBJ2-2,TRBV14,.,TGTGCCAGCAGCCGAAACTACGGGGACCATGCCACCGGGGAGCTGTTTTTT,CASSRNYGDHATGELFF
.,TRBJ1-6,TRBV27,TRBD1,TGTGCCAGCAGGACCCTTCGGACAGGGGGCCCCAATTCACCCCTCCACTTT,CASRTLRTGGPNSPLHF
.,TRBJ2-1,TRBV4-2,.,TGTGCCAGCAGCTCGGTGGGGAGCTCCTACAATGAGCAGTTCTTC,CASSSVGSSYNEQFF
.,TRBJ1-5,TRBV7-9,.,TGTGCCAGCAGCCCGCTGACGCAGGGTGATCAGCCCCAGCATTTT,CASSPLTQGDQPQHF
.,TRBJ1-2,TRBV5-1,.,TGCGCCAGCAGTATTCAGGGAACATATGGCTACACCTTC,CASSIQGTYGYTF
.,TRBJ1-2,TRBV30,.,TGTGCCTGGAGTCTGACCAGGGTACATGGCTACACCTTC,CAWSLTRVHGYTF
.,TRBJ1-1,TRBV6-5,.,TGTGCCAGCAGTTACGCGACAGGGAACACTGAAGCTTTCTTT,CASSYATGNTEAFF
.,TRBJ1-1,TRBV6-6,.,TGTGCCAGCAGTTACCCGGGGGGGCTCACTGAAGCTTTCTTT,CASSYPGGLTEAFF
.,TRBJ1-3,TRBV3-1/TRBV3-2,.,TGTGCCAGCAGCCAAGGGGCTAACCAAAACACCATATATTTT,CASSQGANQNTIYF
.,TRBJ2-3,TRBV12-3/TRBV12-4,TRBD1,TGTGCCAGCACCCCTTACAGGGGACATACGCAGTATTTT,CASTPYRGHTQYF
few,TRBJ2-7,TRBV15,.,TGTGCCACCAGCAGAGATAGGACTGCGGGCGAGCAGTACTTC,CATSRDRTAGEQYF
.,TRBJ1-1,TRBV5-5,TRBD1,TGTGCCAGCAGCCCGAAGACAGGGGCGAACACTGAAGCTTTCTTT,CASSPKTGANTEAFF
.,TRBJ1-2,TRBV12-3/TRBV12-4,.,TGTGCCAGCAGTCCGGGACGGAACTATGGCTACACCTTC,CASSPGRNYGYTF
.,TRBJ2-3,TRBV18,.,TGTGCCAGCTCACCGCCGGGACCACAACCCCCGGATACGCAGTATTTT,CASSPPGPQPPDTQYF
.,TRBJ1-4,TRBV9,TRBD1,TGTGCCAGCAGCCGGACAGGGGGCGAAGTCAGAGAAAAACTGTTTTTT,CASSRTGGEVREKLFF
.,TRBJ1-3,TRBV5-1,.,TGCGCCAGCAGCCCCGGTGCAGGAAACACCATATATTTT,CASSPGAGNTIYF
few,TRBJ1-1,TRBV12-1,.,TGTGCCAGCAGCTTTGGAGGGTACACTGAAGCTTTCTTT,CASSFGGYTEAFF
.,TRBJ1-2,TRBV6-1,.,TGTGCCAGCACCCTCGGCGGGGGGCCAGGCTACACCTTC,CASTLGGGPGYTF
.,TRBJ1-2,TRBV4-3,.,TGCGCCAGCAGCTTCTCGGGGGCTTATGGCTACACCTTC,CASSFSGAYGYTF
.,TRBJ2-3,TRBV7-9,.,TGTGCCAGCAGCTCCAGGGGAACGAGCACAGATACGCAGTATTTT,CASSSRGTSTDTQYF
.,TRBJ1-1,TRBV12-3/TRBV12-4,TRBD1,TGTGCCAGCAGTTTGTTCACCCGACAGGGAGCTTTCTTT,CASSLFTRQGAFF
.,TRBJ1-1,TRBV3-1/TRBV3-2,TRBD1,TGTGCCAGCAGCCGCATAGGGACAGCCGAACAAGCTTTCTTT,CASSRIGTAEQAFF
.,TRBJ1-2,TRBV6-1,.,TGTGCCAGCAGTGAAGGACAGTTTAACTATGGCTACACCTTC,CASSEGQFNYGYTF
.,TRBJ1-2,TRBV18,TRBD1,TGTGCCAGCTCACCACCGGTGGCAGGGGGAGGCTACACCTTC,CASSPPVAGGGYTF
.,TRBJ2-7,TRBV15,.,TGTGCCACCAGCAGAGGGGACACCCTGACCTACGAGCAGTACTTC,CATSRGDTLTYEQYF
.,TRBJ2-1,TRBV7-9,TRBD1,TGTGCCAGCAGCTACGGACAGGGGATTTACAATGAGCAGTTCTTC,CASSYGQGIYNEQFF
.,TRBJ1-5,TRBV5-6,TRBD1,TGTGCCAGCAGCTTGGGGACAGGGGGAAGCAATCAGCCCCAGCATTTT,CASSLGTGGSNQPQHF
.,TRBJ1-3,TRBV7-9,.,TGTGCCAGCAGCTCCACCCGGGAACCTGGAAACACCATATATTTT,CASSSTREPGNTIYF